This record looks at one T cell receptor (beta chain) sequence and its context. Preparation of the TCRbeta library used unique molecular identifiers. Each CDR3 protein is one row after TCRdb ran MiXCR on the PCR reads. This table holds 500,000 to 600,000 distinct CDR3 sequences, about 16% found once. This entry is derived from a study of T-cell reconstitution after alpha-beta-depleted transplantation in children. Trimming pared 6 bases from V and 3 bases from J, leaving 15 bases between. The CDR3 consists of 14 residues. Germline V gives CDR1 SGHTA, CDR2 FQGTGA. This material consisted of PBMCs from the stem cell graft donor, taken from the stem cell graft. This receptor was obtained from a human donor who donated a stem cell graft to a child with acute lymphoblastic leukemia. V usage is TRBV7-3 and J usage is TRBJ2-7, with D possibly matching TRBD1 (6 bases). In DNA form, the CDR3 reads TGTGCCAGCAGACCTCCCGGGACACGCTACGAGCAGTACTTC. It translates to CASRPPGTRYEQYF.